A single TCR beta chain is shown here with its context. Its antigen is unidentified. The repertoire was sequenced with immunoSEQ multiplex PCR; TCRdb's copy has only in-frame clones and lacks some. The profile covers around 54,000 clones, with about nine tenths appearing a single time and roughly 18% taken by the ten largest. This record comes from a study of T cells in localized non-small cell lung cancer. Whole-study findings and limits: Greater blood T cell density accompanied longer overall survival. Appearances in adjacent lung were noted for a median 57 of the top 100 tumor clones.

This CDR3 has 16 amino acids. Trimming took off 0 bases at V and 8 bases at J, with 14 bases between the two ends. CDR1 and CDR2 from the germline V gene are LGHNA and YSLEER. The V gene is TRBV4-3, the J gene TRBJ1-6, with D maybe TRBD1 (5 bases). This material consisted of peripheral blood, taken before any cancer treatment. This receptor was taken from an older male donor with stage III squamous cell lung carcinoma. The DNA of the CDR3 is TGCGCCAGCAGCCAAGATATGCAGGGAGGATATTCACCCCTCCACTTT. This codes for CASSQDMQGGYSPLHF.